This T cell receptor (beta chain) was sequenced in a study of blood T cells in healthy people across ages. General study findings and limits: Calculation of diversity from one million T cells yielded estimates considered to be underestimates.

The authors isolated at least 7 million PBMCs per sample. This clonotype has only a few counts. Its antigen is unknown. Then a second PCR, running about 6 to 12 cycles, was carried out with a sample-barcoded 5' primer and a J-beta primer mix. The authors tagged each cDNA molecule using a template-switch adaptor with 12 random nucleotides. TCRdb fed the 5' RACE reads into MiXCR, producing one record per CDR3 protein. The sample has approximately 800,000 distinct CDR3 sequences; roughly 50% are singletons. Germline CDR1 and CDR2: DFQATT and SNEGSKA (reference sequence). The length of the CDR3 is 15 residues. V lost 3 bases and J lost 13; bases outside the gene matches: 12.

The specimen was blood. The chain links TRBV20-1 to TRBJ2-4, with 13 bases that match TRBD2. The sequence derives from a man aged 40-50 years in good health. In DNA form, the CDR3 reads TGCAGTGCTAGGACTAGCGGGGGGCCTTCTGGGGAGCAGTACTTC. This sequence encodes CSARTSGGPSGEQYF.